The table lists the clone carrying this T cell receptor beta chain with a few counts. This record belongs to a study of shared T cell receptors in the human thymus. Germline V gene sequence: CDR1 SGHRS, CDR2 YFSETQ. This CDR3 is built from 14 residues. Trimming stripped 3 bases from V and 3 bases from J, with 13 bases between. This table comes from immunoSEQ multiplex PCR, and its TCRdb copy is limited to in-frame clones, with some not included. The sample holds 700,000 to 750,000 clones, 70% to 90% seen once. The same sample was also studied in work on human thymus T cells. This second study says: Those donating were healthy Finnish infants in corrective surgery for congenital heart defects. In corrective heart surgery, resections were taken, and these provided the thymus tissue. V and J genes seemed to be used with bias in thymic and blood repertoires.

This TCR was recovered from a girl younger than two with a congenital heart defect. J is TRBJ2-7 and V is TRBV5-1, with D maybe TRBD1 (6 bases). What was sequenced was thymocytes. The CDR3 bases are TGCGCCAGCAGCTATGACAGGCTCCACTACGAGCAGTACTTC. Amino acid sequence: CASSYDRLHYEQYF.